The sequence of this TCR beta chain was determined in a study of T cells in Graves' hyperthyroidism and ophthalmopathy. Amplification targeted TCR beta CDR3 regions from RNA transcripts. During a first-round RT-PCR of the TCR CDR3, the HTBI primer set was used. TCRdb re-analysed the multiplex PCR reads in MiXCR, keeping a single row per CDR3 protein. The repertoire holds about 700,000 distinct CDR3 sequences, with 13% to 15% as singletons. As concerns this clonotype: A much larger clonotype is one base distant, so this may be a read error.

This CDR3 is built from 13 residues. CDR1 and CDR2 from the germline V gene are LGHDT and YNNKEL (reference sequence). Diagnostic assessment was based on clinical symptoms, serum thyroxine and TRAb, thyroid ultrasound and orbital computed tomography. The chain couples TRBV3-1 to TRBJ1-1, with TRBD1 identical over 11 bases. This TCR was sampled from a woman aged 18 to 35 with Graves' hyperthyroidism. Sequencing was carried out using blood. The CDR3 loop is CTSNQWTGGEAFF. CDR3 sequence (DNA): TGTACCAGCAACCAATGGACAGGGGGCGAAGCTTTCTTT.